The 10 T cell receptor beta chains presented below share a single source sample, sequenced in a study of blood T cell repertoires in COVID-19 (dated by TCRdb to 2020 to 2021). The library was built by means of the immunoSEQ multiplex PCR assay. Drawn from immuneACCESS, this table holds only the in-frame rearrangements with V and J called that TCRdb kept. Clones are partly lost; checked studies trace under half to an unresolved V gene and leave the rest unexplained. The sample has approximately 110,000 clones on record, over 65% of them singletons. Together, the top ten hold more than 0.75% of the sample. The sample taken for sequencing was peripheral blood. Source of these receptors: a human donor with acute or convalescent COVID-19. The donor label of this sample is uncertain.

The chain has TRBV6-6 and TRBJ1-2; TRBD1 agrees at 7 bases. V was pared by 7 bases and J by 4 bases, with 9 bases of the junction left unmatched. The CDR3 has 14 residues. Germline V gene lookup returns CDR1 MNHNY and CDR2 SVGAGI (reference sequence). CDR3 nucleotides: TGTGCCAGCAAAAAGGACAGGTGGCCCTATGGCTACACCTTC. This gives the protein CASKKDRWPYGYTF.

This clone was counted only a few times. The J gene is TRBJ1-6, the V gene TRBV28, with TRBD1 matching over 7 bases. Trimming took 3 bases from V and 10 from J; bases not matched to a gene: 6. The CDR3 is 14 residues long. Germline CDR1 MDHEN, CDR2 SYDVKM. CDR3 protein: CASSLEGAKSPLHF. The CDR3 coding sequence is TGTGCCAGCAGTTTGGAGGGGGCGAAGTCACCCCTCCACTTT.

About this clone itself: The sample has other DNA sequences that encode this CDR3 too. The V call is TRBV18, the J call TRBJ1-2, with D possibly matching TRBD1 (6 bases). The CDR3 runs 12 residues. In germline, CDR1 is KGHSH, CDR2 LQKENI. Deletions cut 3 bases from V and 6 bases from J, with 8 bases between. The CDR3 protein is CASSPQGNGYTF. Written as DNA, the CDR3 is TGTGCCAGCTCACCGCAGGGGAATGGCTACACCTTC.

The sample holds many counts of this clone. The rearrangement links TRBV7-2 to TRBJ2-1; 8 bases agree with TRBD2. V gave up 1 base and J gave up 7 bases; unmatched junction bases: 12. There are 17 residues in the CDR3. Per the germline V gene, CDR1 is SGHTA and CDR2 is FQGNSA. The CDR3 DNA follows: TGTGCCAGCAGCTTAGGGTGGTACGGGGGGGCCTTAAATGAGCAGTTCTTC. The encoded protein is CASSLGWYGGALNEQFF.

The gene calls are TRBV5-4 and TRBJ2-2; TRBD1 matches 10 bases. Germline V CDR1 and CDR2: SGHNT, YYREEE (reference sequence). After removal of 5 bases from V and 5 bases from J, the junction contained 3 bases not matched to a gene. This CDR3 region has 14 residues. The CDR3 loop is CASRRQGATGELFF. The CDR3 DNA follows: TGTGCCAGCAGAAGACAGGGGGCTACCGGGGAGCTGTTTTTT. The full variable domain, with the rest looked up from reference TRBV5-4 and TRBJ2-2, is ETGVTQSPTHLIKTRGQQVTLRCSSQSGHNTVSWYQQALGQGPQFIFQYYREEENGRGNFPPRFSGLQFPNYSSELNVNALELDDSALYLCASRRQGATGELFFGEGSRLTVL.

This chain connects TRBV9 to TRBJ2-7, with a tentative D call TRBD1 (6 bases). Between the trimmed V and J ends, which lost 3 bases and 1 base, there was a span of 11 bases. Germline V CDR1 and CDR2: SGDLS, YYNGEE. This CDR3 has 14 residues. CDR3 loop: CASSAFGQSYEQYF. The CDR3 DNA sequence: TGTGCCAGCAGCGCCTTCGGACAGTCCTACGAGCAGTACTTC.

The genes are TRBV11-2 and TRBJ2-7; TRBD2 matches 7 bases. The J segment lost 3 bases and the V segment lost 2 bases, leaving 10 bases of the junction unmatched. Germline V gene sequence: CDR1 SGHAT, CDR2 FQNNGV. The CDR3 is 16 residues long. The CDR3 DNA reads as TGTGCCAGCAGCTTATCGACGTCTGGGGGGGTCTACGAGCAGTACGTC. The encoded protein is CASSLSTSGGVYEQYV.

Of note for this clone: This specimen includes other DNA sequences encoding the same CDR3. The V and J genes are TRBV5-1 and TRBJ1-4, with 8 bases aligning to TRBD1. V was pared by 4 bases and J by 4 bases, with 3 bases of the junction left unmatched. Germline-derived CDR1 and CDR2 are SGHRS and YFSETQ. The CDR3 is 14 residues long. The CDR3 here is CASSLDRGNEKLFF. CDR3 bases: TGCGCCAGCAGCCTTGACAGGGGTAATGAAAAACTGTTTTTT.

There are a few counts of this clone. The CDR3 DNA sequence: TGTGCCAGCTCACCACCGGGACAGGGGGGCTATGGCTACACCTTC. Amino acids: CASSPPGQGGYGYTF. J is TRBJ1-2 and V is TRBV18; 11 bases are shared with TRBD1. V lost 0 bases and J lost 4; bases outside the gene matches: 1. Germline CDR1 is KGHSH and CDR2 is LQKENI. The CDR3 has 15 residues.

The chain employs TRBV7-6 and TRBJ2-3; 9 bases align to TRBD2. Unmatched junction bases numbered 15, after V lost 5 bases and J lost 9 bases. The CDR3 covers 16 residues. CDR1 is SGHVS, CDR2 FNYEAQ, per germline. CDR3 sequence reads: CASSATGGGDKGTQYF. CDR3 in DNA: TGTGCCAGCAGCGCCACGGGCGGGGGGGATAAAGGGACGCAGTATTTT.